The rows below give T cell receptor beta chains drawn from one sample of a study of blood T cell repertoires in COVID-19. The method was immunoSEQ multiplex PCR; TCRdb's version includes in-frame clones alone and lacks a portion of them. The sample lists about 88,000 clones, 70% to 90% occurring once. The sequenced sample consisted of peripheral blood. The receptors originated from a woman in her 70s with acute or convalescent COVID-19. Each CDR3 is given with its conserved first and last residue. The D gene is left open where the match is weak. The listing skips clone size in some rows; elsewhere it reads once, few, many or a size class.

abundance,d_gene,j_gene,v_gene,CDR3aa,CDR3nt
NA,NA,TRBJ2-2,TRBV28,CASSKPRSGTGELFF,TGTGCCAGCAGTAAACCCCGGTCGGGCACCGGGGAGCTGTTTTTT
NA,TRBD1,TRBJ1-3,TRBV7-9,CASSLLGQASSGNTIYF,TGTGCCAGCAGCTTACTGGGACAGGCGAGCTCTGGAAACACCATATATTTT
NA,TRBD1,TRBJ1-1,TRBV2,CASIWTGQNTEAFF,TGTGCCAGCATTTGGACAGGACAGAACACTGAAGCTTTCTTT
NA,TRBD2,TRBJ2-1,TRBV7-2,CASSLSQGLANEQFF,TGTGCCAGCAGCTTATCTCAGGGACTAGCCAATGAGCAGTTCTTC
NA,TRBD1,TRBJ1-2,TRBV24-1,CATSDPYRGFYGYTF,TGTGCCACCAGTGACCCCTACAGGGGATTCTATGGCTACACCTTC
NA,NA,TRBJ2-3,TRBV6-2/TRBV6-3,CASSYSGRTDSTDTQYF,TGTGCCAGCAGTTACTCTGGGAGAACTGATAGCACAGATACGCAGTATTTT
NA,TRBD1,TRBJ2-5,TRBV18,CASSPLGQGRETQYF,TGTGCCAGCTCACCACTGGGACAGGGGCGAGAGACCCAGTACTTC
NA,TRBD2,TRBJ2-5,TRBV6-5,CASNGGAQETQYF,TGTGCCAGCAACGGGGGGGCCCAAGAGACCCAGTACTTC
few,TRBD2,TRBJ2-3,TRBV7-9,CASSGGLAGETDTQYF,TGTGCCAGCAGCGGAGGACTAGCGGGAGAAACAGATACGCAGTATTTT
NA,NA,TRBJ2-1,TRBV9,CASSPTLTVNEQFF,TGTGCCAGCAGCCCCACTTTGACAGTTAATGAGCAGTTCTTC
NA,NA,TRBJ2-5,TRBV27,CASRRGDTGQETQYF,TGTGCCAGCAGGCGGGGAGATACAGGACAAGAGACCCAGTACTTC
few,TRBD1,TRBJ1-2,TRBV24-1,CATSDSTGTGGAGYGYTF,TGTGCCACCAGTGATTCAACCGGGACAGGGGGCGCCGGCTATGGCTACACCTTC
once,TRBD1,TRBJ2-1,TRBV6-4,CASSVSQGARYEQFF,TGTGCCAGCAGTGTGTCACAGGGGGCGAGGTATGAGCAGTTCTTC
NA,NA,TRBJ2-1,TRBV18,CASSLLALSSYNEQFF,TGTGCCAGCTCACTCTTAGCGCTGAGCTCCTACAATGAGCAGTTCTTC
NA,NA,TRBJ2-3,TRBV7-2,CASSLGGQGITDTQYF,TGTGCCAGCAGCTTAGGGGGGCAGGGGATCACAGATACGCAGTATTTT
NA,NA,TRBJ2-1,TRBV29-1,CSVGRTDNEQFF,TGCAGCGTTGGCCGGACTGACAATGAGCAGTTCTTC
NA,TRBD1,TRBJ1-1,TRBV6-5,CASSYSQGSTEAFF,TGTGCCAGCAGTTACTCACAGGGGAGCACTGAAGCTTTCTTT
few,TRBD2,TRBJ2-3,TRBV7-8,CASRKGRLPASRTSGRTDTQYF,TGTGCCAGCAGAAAAGGCCGCTTACCCGCTTCGCGCACTAGCGGCCGCACAGATACGCAGTATTTT
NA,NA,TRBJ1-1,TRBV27,CASSFLNGAEAFF,TGTGCCAGCAGTTTTCTCAACGGGGCTGAAGCTTTCTTT
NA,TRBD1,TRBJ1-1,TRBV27,CASSLRQGLEAFF,TGTGCCAGCAGTTTACGACAGGGGTTAGAAGCTTTCTTT
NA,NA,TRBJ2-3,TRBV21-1,CASCQIPPGQPTDTQYF,TGTGCCAGCTGCCAGATACCCCCGGGACAGCCTACAGATACGCAGTATTTT
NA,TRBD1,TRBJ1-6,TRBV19,CASSISTGGAERGSPLHF,TGTGCCAGTAGTATTTCGACAGGGGGCGCGGAAAGAGGATCACCCCTCCACTTT
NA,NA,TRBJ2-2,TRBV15,CATSRDRGQLTGELFF,TGTGCCACCAGCAGAGACCGCGGACAGCTAACCGGGGAGCTGTTTTTT
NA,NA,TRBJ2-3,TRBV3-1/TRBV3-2,CASSHPNTDTQYF,TGTGCCAGCAGCCACCCAAACACAGATACGCAGTATTTT
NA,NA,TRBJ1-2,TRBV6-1,CASSESLLEGREDGYTF,TGTGCCAGCAGTGAATCCTTGTTGGAAGGGAGAGAAGATGGCTACACCTTC
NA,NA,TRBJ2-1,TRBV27,CASGISSYNEQFF,TGTGCCAGCGGTATCAGCTCCTACAATGAGCAGTTCTTC
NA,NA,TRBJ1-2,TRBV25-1,CASSEGGLTNYGYTF,TGTGCCAGCAGTGAAGGTGGGCTCACGAACTATGGCTACACCTTC
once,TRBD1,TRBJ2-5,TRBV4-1,CASRQKLTDREETQYF,TGCGCCAGCAGGCAAAAACTAACGGACAGGGAAGAGACCCAGTACTTC
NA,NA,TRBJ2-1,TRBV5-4,CASSLFTQGSNEQFF,TGTGCCAGCAGCTTGTTTACTCAGGGGTCGAATGAGCAGTTCTTC
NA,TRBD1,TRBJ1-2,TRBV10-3,CAIRTGANYGYTF,TGTGCCATCAGGACAGGGGCTAACTATGGCTACACCTTC
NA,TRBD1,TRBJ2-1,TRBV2,CASRRTGVAYNEQFF,TGTGCCAGCAGACGGACAGGGGTGGCCTACAATGAGCAGTTCTTC
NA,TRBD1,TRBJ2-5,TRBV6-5,CASSYEDRGQETQYF,TGTGCCAGCAGTTACGAGGACAGGGGCCAAGAGACCCAGTACTTC
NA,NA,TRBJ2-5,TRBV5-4,CASSPGETQYF,TGTGCCAGCAGCCCGGGGGAGACCCAGTACTTC
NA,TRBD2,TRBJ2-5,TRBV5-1,CASSRGVLETQYF,TGCGCCAGCAGCCGGGGGGTACTAGAGACCCAGTACTTC
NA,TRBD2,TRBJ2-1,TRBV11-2,CASSLRLADHGNEQFF,TGTGCCAGCAGCTTGAGACTAGCGGATCATGGGAATGAGCAGTTCTTC